These 15 T cell receptor beta chains share one sample of origin, sequenced in a study of blood T cell repertoires in COVID-19. Some clones are missing from TCRdb's copy, which holds only in-frame ones; the method was immunoSEQ multiplex PCR. Here the sample spans fewer than 75,000 clones, around 87% being singletons. The sample comprised peripheral blood. The receptors were sampled from a man in his 60s with active or convalescent COVID-19.

This chain connects TRBV9 to TRBJ1-5, with D perhaps matching TRBD1 (6 bases). The CDR3 is 14 residues long. Germline lookup yields CDR1 SGDLS and CDR2 YYNGEE. Trimming removed 3 bases from V and 6 bases from J, with 13 bases in between. CDR3 loop: CASSAVGAGQPQHF. In DNA, the CDR3 is TGTGCCAGCAGCGCGGTGGGGGCGGGTCAGCCCCAGCATTTT.

Only one count was recorded for this clone. The chain carries TRBV11-2 and TRBJ2-2, with 12 nucleotides matching TRBD2. The CDR3 spans 17 residues. CDR1 SGHAT and CDR2 FQNNGV come from the germline V gene. With V trimmed by 3 bases and J by 6 bases, 8 bases remained unmatched. The CDR3 nucleotides read TGTGCCAGCAGCTTCTCTAGCGGGAGGGCCAACGCCGGGGAGCTGTTTTTT. Encoded protein: CASSFSSGRANAGELFF.

The chain links TRBV18 to TRBJ2-1; the D is unclear. Trimming took off 3 bases at V and 8 bases at J, with 8 bases between the two ends. Germline lookup yields CDR1 KGHSH and CDR2 LQKENI. This CDR3 is 12 amino acids long. CDR3: CASSPERYEQFF. DNA for the CDR3: TGTGCCAGCTCACCCGAGCGCTATGAGCAGTTCTTC.

The chain links TRBV7-2 to TRBJ2-3; 9 bases agree with TRBD2. V was clipped by 3 bases and J by 5 bases; unmatched bases: 9. The CDR3 loop spans 16 amino acids. In germline, CDR1 is SGHTA, CDR2 FQGNSA. The CDR3 DNA is TGTGCCAGCAGCTTTTGGGGGCGGGGGGGCCTAGATACGCAGTATTTT. This gives the protein CASSFWGRGGLDTQYF.

The chain has TRBV28 and TRBJ2-7; weak D call: TRBD1 (6 bases). CDR1 and CDR2 from the germline V gene are MDHEN and SYDVKM. The CDR3 totals 18 residues. V shed 5 bases and J shed 6 bases, with 29 bases lying between them. The DNA of the CDR3 is TGTGCCAGCAGTACACAGGGATCCCATTTTCCCCGCCGCTTCGAGCAGTACTTC. Its protein is CASSTQGSHFPRRFEQYF.

The chain combines TRBV10-2 with TRBJ1-2; no reliable D call. Germline V gene sequence: CDR1 WSHSY, CDR2 SAAADI. This CDR3 is 13 amino acids long. V was pared by 0 bases and J by 6 bases, with 8 bases between. The CDR3: CASSESKRNGYTF. CDR3 nucleotide sequence: TGCGCCAGCAGTGAGTCGAAGCGTAATGGCTACACCTTC.

The chain carries TRBV9 and TRBJ1-1; D remains ambiguous. Germline-derived CDR1 and CDR2 are SGDLS and YYNGEE. Deletions cut 3 bases from V and 1 base from J, with 10 bases between. This CDR3 contains 14 residues. As DNA, the CDR3 is TGTGCCAGCAGCGACCGGGGTTCGAACACTGAAGCTTTCTTT. Encoded protein: CASSDRGSNTEAFF.

The chain recombines TRBV11-3 with TRBJ1-2; D unclear. Germline V gene lookup returns CDR1 SGHNT and CDR2 YENEEA. The CDR3 length is 15 residues. V was cut by 0 bases and J by 7 bases, with 15 bases left in between. The CDR3 bases are TGTGCCAGCAGCTTAGATCGTGTCGAACAACGTGGCTACACCTTC. Its protein is CASSLDRVEQRGYTF.

The chain couples TRBV9 to TRBJ1-1; tentative D call: TRBD1 (6 bases). This CDR3 contains 15 residues. V lost 3 bases, J lost 2 bases, and 14 bases lay in between. CDR1 is SGDLS and CDR2 is YYNGEE in the germline V gene. The CDR3 bases are TGTGCCAGCAGCGCCTTCGGACAGCAAAACACTGAAGCTTTCTTT. It is translated as CASSAFGQQNTEAFF.

The J gene is TRBJ2-7, the V gene TRBV27; 8 nucleotides align to TRBD2. The J segment lost 4 bases and the V segment lost 5 bases, leaving 10 bases of the junction unmatched. This CDR3 comprises 15 residues. The V gene's germline CDR1 is MNHEY and CDR2 SMNVEV (reference sequence). The CDR3 loop is CASSNKAGAEYEQYF. The CDR3 DNA reads TGTGCCAGCAGTAACAAAGCGGGGGCCGAGTACGAGCAGTACTTC.

The chain's CDR3 is CASSLEAGVAVEQFF. CDR3 DNA sequence: TGCGCCAGCAGCTTGGAGGCGGGAGTAGCAGTTGAGCAGTTCTTC. The rearrangement joins TRBV5-1 to TRBJ2-1; 7 nucleotides agree with TRBD2. The CDR3 spans 15 residues. V was clipped by 0 bases and J by 9 bases; unmatched bases: 9. The germline V gene encodes CDR1 SGHRS and CDR2 YFSETQ. Drawing the rest from reference TRBV5-1 and TRBJ2-1, the complete variable domain is KAGVTQTPRYLIKTRGQQVTLSCSPISGHRSVSWYQQTPGQGLQFLFEYFSETQRNKGNFPGRFSGRQFSNSRSEMNVSTLELGDSALYLCASSLEAGVAVEQFFGPGTRLTVL.

This clone has just a few counts. The chain combines TRBV4-3 with TRBJ1-6, with TRBD1 identical over 8 bases. With 3 bases clipped from V and 10 bases from J, the junction kept 11 bases outside the gene matches. The germline V gene has CDR1 LGHNA and CDR2 YSLEER. The CDR3 has 16 residues. The CDR3 coding sequence is TGCGCCAGCAGCCAGCACCCGGGACAGGAAGGATCACCCCTCCACTTT. Residues: CASSQHPGQEGSPLHF.

This clone occurred once. J is TRBJ1-2 and V is TRBV28; TRBD1 might be the D (6 bases). V lost 6 bases and J lost 2, with 10 bases in between. CDR3 size: 13 residues. CDR1 and CDR2 from the germline V gene are MDHEN and SYDVKM. In DNA, the CDR3 is TGTGCCAGCAGAACCACAGGGAACTATGGCTACACCTTC. As protein: CASRTTGNYGYTF.

In this sample, this clone turned up a few times. CDR3 in DNA: TGTGCCAGTAGCACCAGGGGGGACAGGGCGTTTAATTCCGGGGAGCTGTTTTTT. As protein: CASSTRGDRAFNSGELFF. This rearrangement joins TRBV19 to TRBJ2-2, with 9 bases that match TRBD1. The CDR3 extends over 18 amino acids. Germline V lookup: CDR1 LNHDA, CDR2 SQIVND (reference sequence). V lost 6 bases, J lost 6 bases, and 17 bases stayed unmatched.

The chain is built from TRBV28 and TRBJ1-4, with TRBD1 as a possible D gene (6 bases). CDR1 is MDHEN and CDR2 is SYDVKM in the germline V gene. The germline V and J ends were trimmed by 8 bases and 6 bases, with 16 bases remaining between them. The CDR3 is 14 amino acids. In DNA, the CDR3 is TGTGCCAGCGCCGTGGGGGCTGCCTATGAAAAACTGTTTTTT. It encodes CASAVGAAYEKLFF. The complete variable domain, with remaining parts taken from reference TRBV28 and TRBJ1-4, reads DVKVTQSSRYLVKRTGEKVFLECVQDMDHENMFWYRQDPGLGLRLIYFSYDVKMKEKGDIPEGYSVSREKKERFSLILESASTNQTSMYLCASAVGAAYEKLFFGSGTQLSVL.